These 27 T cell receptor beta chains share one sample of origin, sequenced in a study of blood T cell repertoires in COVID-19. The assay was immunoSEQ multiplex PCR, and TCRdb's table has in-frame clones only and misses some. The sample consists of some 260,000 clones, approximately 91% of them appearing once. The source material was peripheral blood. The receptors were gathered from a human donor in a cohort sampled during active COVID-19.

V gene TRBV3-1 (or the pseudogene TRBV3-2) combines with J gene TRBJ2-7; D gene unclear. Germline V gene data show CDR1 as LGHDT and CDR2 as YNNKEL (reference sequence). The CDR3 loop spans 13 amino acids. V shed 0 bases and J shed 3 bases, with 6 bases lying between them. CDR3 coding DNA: TGTGCCAGCAGCCAAGATGGAGACTACGAGCAGTACTTC. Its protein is CASSQDGDYEQYF.

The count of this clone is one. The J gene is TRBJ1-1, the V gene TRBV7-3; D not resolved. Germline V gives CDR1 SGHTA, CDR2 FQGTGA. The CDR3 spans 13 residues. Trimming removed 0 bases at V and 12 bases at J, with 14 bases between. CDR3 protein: CASSLTSGAVTFF. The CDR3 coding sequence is TGTGCCAGCAGCTTAACTAGCGGCGCGGTGACTTTCTTT.

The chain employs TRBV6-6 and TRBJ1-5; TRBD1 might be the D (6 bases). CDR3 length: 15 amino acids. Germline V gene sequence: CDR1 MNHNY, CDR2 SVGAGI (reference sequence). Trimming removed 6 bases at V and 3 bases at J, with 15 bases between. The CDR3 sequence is CASRQRQDDNQPQHF. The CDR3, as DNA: TGTGCCAGCAGACAGAGACAGGACGACAATCAGCCCCAGCATTTT.

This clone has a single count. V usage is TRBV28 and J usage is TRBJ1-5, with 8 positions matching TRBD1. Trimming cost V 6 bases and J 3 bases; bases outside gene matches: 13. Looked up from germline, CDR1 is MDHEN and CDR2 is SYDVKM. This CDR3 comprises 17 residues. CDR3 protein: CASSVVGQGPLNQPQHF. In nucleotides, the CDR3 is TGTGCCAGCAGCGTAGTAGGACAGGGACCTCTCAATCAGCCCCAGCATTTT. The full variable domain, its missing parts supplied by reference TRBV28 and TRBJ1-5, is DVKVTQSSRYLVKRTGEKVFLECVQDMDHENMFWYRQDPGLGLRLIYFSYDVKMKEKGDIPEGYSVSREKKERFSLILESASTNQTSMYLCASSVVGQGPLNQPQHFGDGTRLSIL.

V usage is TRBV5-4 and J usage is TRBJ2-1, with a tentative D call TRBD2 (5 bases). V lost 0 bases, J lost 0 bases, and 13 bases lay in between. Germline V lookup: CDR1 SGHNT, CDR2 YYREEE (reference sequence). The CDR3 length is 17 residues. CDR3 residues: CASSLGVVTSSYNEQFF. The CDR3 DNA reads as TGTGCCAGCAGCTTGGGCGTGGTAACTAGCTCCTACAATGAGCAGTTCTTC.

The CDR3 sequence is CASSPDRGQRAFF. The CDR3 region has the DNA TGTGCCAGCAGCCCGGACAGGGGGCAACGGGCTTTCTTT. The J gene is TRBJ1-1, the V gene TRBV11-1; TRBD1 matches at 11 bases. The V and J ends lost 5 bases and 11 bases, in that order; junction bases with no gene match: 7. CDR1 is SGHAT and CDR2 is FQDESV in the germline V gene (reference sequence). This CDR3 is 13 amino acids long. The full variable domain, in which reference TRBV11-1 and TRBJ1-1 provide the parts outside the CDR3, is EAEVAQSPRYKITEKSQAVAFWCDPISGHATLYWYRQILGQGPELLVQFQDESVVDDSQLPKDRFSAERLKGVDSTLKIQPAELGDSAMYLCASSPDRGQRAFFGQGTRLTVV.

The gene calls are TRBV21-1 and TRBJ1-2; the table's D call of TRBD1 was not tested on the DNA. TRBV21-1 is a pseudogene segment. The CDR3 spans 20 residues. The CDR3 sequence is CASSKEGTGVRGPTNYGYTF. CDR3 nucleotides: TGTGCCAGCAGCAAAGAGGGAACGGGTGTCAGGGGCCCTACTAACTATGGCTACACCTTC.

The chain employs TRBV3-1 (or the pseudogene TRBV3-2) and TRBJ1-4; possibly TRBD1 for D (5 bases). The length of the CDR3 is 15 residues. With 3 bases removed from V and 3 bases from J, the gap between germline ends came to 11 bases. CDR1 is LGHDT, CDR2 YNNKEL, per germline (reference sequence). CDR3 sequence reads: CASSHPGLANEKLFF. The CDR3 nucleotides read TGTGCCAGCAGCCACCCAGGGTTGGCTAATGAAAAACTGTTTTTT.

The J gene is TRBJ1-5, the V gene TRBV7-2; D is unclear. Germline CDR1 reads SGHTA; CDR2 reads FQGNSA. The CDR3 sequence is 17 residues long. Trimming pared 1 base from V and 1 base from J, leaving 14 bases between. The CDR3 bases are TGTGCCAGCAGCTTAGGAACGGGGAGTAGGAGCAATCAGCCCCAGCATTTT. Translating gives CASSLGTGSRSNQPQHF.

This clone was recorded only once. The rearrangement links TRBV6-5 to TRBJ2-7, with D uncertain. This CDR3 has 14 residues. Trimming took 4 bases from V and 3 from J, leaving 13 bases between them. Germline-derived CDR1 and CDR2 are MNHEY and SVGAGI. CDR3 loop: CASSSSGGVYEQYF. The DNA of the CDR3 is TGTGCCAGCAGTTCCTCCGGCGGAGTCTACGAGCAGTACTTC.

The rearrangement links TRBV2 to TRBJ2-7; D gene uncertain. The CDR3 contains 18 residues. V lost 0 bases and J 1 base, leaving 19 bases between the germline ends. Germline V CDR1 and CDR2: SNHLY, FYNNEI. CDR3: CASSEALLSHSGSYEQYF. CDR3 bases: TGTGCCAGCAGTGAAGCGCTTCTTAGCCACTCCGGGTCCTACGAGCAGTACTTC.

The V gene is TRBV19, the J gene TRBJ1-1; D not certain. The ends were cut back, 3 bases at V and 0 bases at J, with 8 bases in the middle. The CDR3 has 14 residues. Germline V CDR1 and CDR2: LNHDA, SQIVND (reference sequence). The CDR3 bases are TGTGCCAGTAGTATTAGTGTCATGAACACTGAAGCTTTCTTT. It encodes CASSISVMNTEAFF.

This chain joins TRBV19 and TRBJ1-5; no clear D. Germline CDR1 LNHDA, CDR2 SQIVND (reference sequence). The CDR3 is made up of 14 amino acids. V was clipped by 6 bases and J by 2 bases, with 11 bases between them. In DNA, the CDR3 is TGTGCCAGTAGCCATAGCGGGGGCAATCAGCCCCAGCATTTT. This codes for CASSHSGGNQPQHF. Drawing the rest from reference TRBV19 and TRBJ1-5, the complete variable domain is DGGITQSPKYLFRKEGQNVTLSCEQNLNHDAMYWYRQDPGQGLRLIYYSQIVNDFQKGDIAEGYSVSREKKESFPLTVTSAQKNPTAFYLCASSHSGGNQPQHFGDGTRLSIL.

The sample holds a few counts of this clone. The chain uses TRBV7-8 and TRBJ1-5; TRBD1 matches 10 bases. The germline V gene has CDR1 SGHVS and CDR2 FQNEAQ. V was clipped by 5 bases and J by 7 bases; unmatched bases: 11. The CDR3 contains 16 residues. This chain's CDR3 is CASSAGDRGNRQPQHF. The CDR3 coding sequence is TGTGCCAGCAGCGCCGGGGACAGGGGAAATAGACAGCCCCAGCATTTT.

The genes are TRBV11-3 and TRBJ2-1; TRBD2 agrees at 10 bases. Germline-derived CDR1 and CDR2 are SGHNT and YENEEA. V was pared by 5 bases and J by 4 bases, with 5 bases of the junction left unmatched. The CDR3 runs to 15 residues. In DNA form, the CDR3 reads TGTGCCAGCAGCGTCGGACTAGCGGCTTACAATGAGCAGTTCTTC. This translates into CASSVGLAAYNEQFF.

The CDR3 DNA reads TGTGCCAGCAGTTCGGGACTACGTCGAGAGACCCAGTACTTC. Translation gives CASSSGLRRETQYF. This chain links TRBV7-2 with TRBJ2-5; 7 bases align to TRBD2. The CDR3 is made up of 14 amino acids. After removal of 6 bases from V and 4 bases from J, the junction contained 8 bases not matched to a gene. Per germline, CDR1 SGHTA and CDR2 FQGNSA.

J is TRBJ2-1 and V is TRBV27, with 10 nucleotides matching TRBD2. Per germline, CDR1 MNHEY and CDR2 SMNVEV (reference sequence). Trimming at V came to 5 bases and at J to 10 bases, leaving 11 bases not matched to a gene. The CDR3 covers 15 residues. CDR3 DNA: TGTGCCAGCAGTACTACTAGCGGGGACCCTTCGGAGCAGTTCTTC. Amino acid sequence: CASSTTSGDPSEQFF.

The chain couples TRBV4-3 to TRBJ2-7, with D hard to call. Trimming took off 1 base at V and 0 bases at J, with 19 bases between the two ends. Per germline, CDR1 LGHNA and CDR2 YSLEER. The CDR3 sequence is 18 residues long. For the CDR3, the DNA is TGCGCCAGCAGCCAAGGATGGTCTTGGGCAGAAACCTCCTACGAGCAGTACTTC. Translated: CASSQGWSWAETSYEQYF.

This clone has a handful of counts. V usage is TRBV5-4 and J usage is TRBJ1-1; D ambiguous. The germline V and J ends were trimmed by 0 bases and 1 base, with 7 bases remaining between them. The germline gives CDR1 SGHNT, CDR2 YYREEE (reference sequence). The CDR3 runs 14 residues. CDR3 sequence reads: CASSLGQKNTEAFF. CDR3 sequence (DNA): TGTGCCAGCAGCTTGGGCCAGAAGAACACTGAAGCTTTCTTT. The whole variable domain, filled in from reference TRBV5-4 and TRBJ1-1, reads ETGVTQSPTHLIKTRGQQVTLRCSSQSGHNTVSWYQQALGQGPQFIFQYYREEENGRGNFPPRFSGLQFPNYSSELNVNALELDDSALYLCASSLGQKNTEAFFGQGTRLTVV.

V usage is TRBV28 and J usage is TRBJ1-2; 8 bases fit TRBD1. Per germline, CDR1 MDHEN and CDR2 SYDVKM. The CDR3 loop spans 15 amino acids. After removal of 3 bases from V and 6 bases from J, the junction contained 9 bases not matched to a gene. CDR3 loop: CASSLGGQGLDGYTF. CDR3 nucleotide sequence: TGTGCCAGCAGTTTGGGTGGACAGGGATTAGATGGCTACACCTTC.

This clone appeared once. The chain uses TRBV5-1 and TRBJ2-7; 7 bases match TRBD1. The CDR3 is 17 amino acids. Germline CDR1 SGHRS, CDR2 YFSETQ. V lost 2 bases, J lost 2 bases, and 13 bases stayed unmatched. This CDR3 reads CASSFKGGQAPTYEQYF. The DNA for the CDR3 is TGCGCCAGCAGCTTCAAGGGCGGACAGGCACCAACCTACGAGCAGTACTTC.

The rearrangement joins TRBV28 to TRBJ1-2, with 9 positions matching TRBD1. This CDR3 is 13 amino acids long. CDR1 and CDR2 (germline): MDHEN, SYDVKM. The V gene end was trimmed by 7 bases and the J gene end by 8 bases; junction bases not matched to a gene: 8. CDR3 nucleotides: TGTGCCAGCATTCCGTGGACAGGGGTCGGCTACACCTTC. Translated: CASIPWTGVGYTF.

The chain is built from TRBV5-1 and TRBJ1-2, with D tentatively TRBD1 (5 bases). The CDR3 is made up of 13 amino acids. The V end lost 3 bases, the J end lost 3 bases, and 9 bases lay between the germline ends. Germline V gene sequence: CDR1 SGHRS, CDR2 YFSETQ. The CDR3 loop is CASSSQGDYGYTF. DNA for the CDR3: TGCGCCAGCAGCTCGCAGGGTGACTATGGCTACACCTTC.

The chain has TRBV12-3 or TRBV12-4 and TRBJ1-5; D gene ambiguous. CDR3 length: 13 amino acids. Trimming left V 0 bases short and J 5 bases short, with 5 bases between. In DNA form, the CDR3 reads TGTGCCAGCAGTTTAGCGGAGGATCAGCCCCAGCATTTT. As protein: CASSLAEDQPQHF.

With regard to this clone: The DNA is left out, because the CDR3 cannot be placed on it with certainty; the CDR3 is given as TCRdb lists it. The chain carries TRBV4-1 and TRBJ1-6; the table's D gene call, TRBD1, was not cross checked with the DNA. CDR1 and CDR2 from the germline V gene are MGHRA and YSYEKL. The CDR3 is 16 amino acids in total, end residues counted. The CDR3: CASSQPSGQGRAPLHF.

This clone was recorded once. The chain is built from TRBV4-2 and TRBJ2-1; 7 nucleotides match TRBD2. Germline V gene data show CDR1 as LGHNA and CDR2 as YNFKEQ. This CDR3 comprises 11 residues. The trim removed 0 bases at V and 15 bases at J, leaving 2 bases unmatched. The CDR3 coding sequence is TGTGCCAGCAGCCAAGAGGGGAGGGGGTTCTTC. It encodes CASSQEGRGFF.

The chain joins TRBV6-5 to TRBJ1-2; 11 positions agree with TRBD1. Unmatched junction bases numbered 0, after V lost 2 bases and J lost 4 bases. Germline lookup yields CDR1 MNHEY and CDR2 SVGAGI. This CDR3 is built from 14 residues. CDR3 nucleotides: TGTGCCAGCAGTTACGGACAGGGGGCCTATGGCTACACCTTC. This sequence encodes CASSYGQGAYGYTF.